This passage covers 21 T cell receptor beta chains from one sample sequenced in a study of shared clonotypes between healthy human individuals. Using immunoSEQ multiplex PCR, the repertoire was profiled, and TCRdb retains in-frame clones only, with some absent. The sample has around 690,000 clones; around 90% are singletons. Input material: memory CD8+ T cells from PBMCs. Regarding subset: CD45RO+ cells pooled with CCR7-negative TemRA cells. The source of these receptors is a man aged 18 to 30 in good health. Some clones in this sample may be carry-over from other donors' samples.

The chain combines TRBV19 with TRBJ2-6, with TRBD2 matching 9 bases. CDR3 length: 18 residues. Trimming removed 2 bases from V and 1 base from J; junction bases left unmatched: 6. CDR1 and CDR2 (germline): LNHDA, SQIVND (reference sequence). The CDR3 coding sequence is TGTGCCAGTAGTATAAGGCTAGCGGGATTTTCTGGGGCCAACGTCCTGACTTTC. Translating it yields CASSIRLAGFSGANVLTF.

The chain uses TRBV11-3 and TRBJ2-1; D is unresolved. Germline-derived CDR1 and CDR2 are SGHNT and YENEEA. Trimming pared 1 base from V and 5 bases from J, leaving 18 bases between. This CDR3 comprises 17 residues. The CDR3 bases are TGTGCCAGCAGCTTAGGGGCTGGGCGCGGATATAACAATGAGCAGTTCTTC. Residues: CASSLGAGRGYNNEQFF.

The chain employs TRBV19 and TRBJ2-3; 8 positions agree with TRBD2. This CDR3 is built from 17 residues. The V and J ends lost 1 base and 4 bases, in that order; junction bases with no gene match: 10. From germline, CDR1 is LNHDA and CDR2 SQIVND (reference sequence). CDR3: CASSIGPSGSFADTQYF. Written as DNA, the CDR3 is TGTGCCAGTAGTATAGGCCCCAGCGGGAGTTTCGCAGATACGCAGTATTTT.

The chain joins TRBV27 to TRBJ1-2; no clear D. The CDR3 runs 15 residues. The V gene's germline CDR1 is MNHEY and CDR2 SMNVEV (reference sequence). V lost 8 bases, J lost 10 bases, and 26 bases lay in between. CDR3 residues: CASGTWSPNKKDYTF. Written as DNA, the CDR3 is TGTGCCAGCGGAACCTGGTCCCCGAATAAAAAGGACTACACCTTC.

V usage is TRBV7-6 and J usage is TRBJ1-3, with D possibly matching TRBD1 (6 bases). The V gene's germline CDR1 is SGHVS and CDR2 FNYEAQ. This CDR3 comprises 16 residues. Trimming removed 3 bases from V and 0 bases from J, with 12 bases in between. The CDR3 DNA sequence: TGTGCCAGCAGCTTGGGGGCCCGGGACTCTGGAAACACCATATATTTT. It encodes CASSLGARDSGNTIYF.

This chain joins TRBV6-5 and TRBJ1-1; no firm D call. The germline V gene encodes CDR1 MNHEY and CDR2 SVGAGI. Trimming pared 6 bases from V and 1 base from J, leaving 9 bases between. The CDR3 is 13 residues long. DNA of the CDR3: TGTGCCAGCAGAAGTTTTCAGAACACTGAAGCTTTCTTT. This encodes CASRSFQNTEAFF.

V gene TRBV5-6 combines with J gene TRBJ1-2, with 10 bases that match TRBD1. J gave up 5 bases and V 5 bases, and 12 bases lay outside the gene matches. CDR1 and CDR2 from the germline V gene are SGHDT and YYEEEE. The CDR3 sequence is 16 residues long. The CDR3 protein is CASREEDRGDPYGYTF. The CDR3 DNA is TGTGCCAGCAGAGAAGAGGACAGGGGGGACCCATATGGCTACACCTTC.

The chain has TRBV7-8 and TRBJ2-5; TRBD2 might be the D (6 bases). There are 15 residues in the CDR3. V was clipped by 5 bases and J by 0 bases, with 13 bases between them. From germline, CDR1 is SGHVS and CDR2 FQNEAQ. CDR3 DNA: TGTGCCAGCAGCCACTACGGCGGGAACCAAGAGACCCAGTACTTC. Encoded protein: CASSHYGGNQETQYF.

This clone appeared a single time. V and J are TRBV7-3 and TRBJ1-2, with no clear D. V lost 2 bases to trimming and J lost 5 bases, with 9 bases between them. This CDR3 is built from 13 residues. Germline loops: CDR1 SGHTA, CDR2 FQGTGA. CDR3 sequence: CASSLDPSYGYTF. CDR3 nucleotides: TGTGCCAGCAGCTTAGACCCGTCTTATGGCTACACCTTC.

This clone has just one count. CDR3 residues: CATSRKETGGDLYNEKLFF. The CDR3 DNA reads TGTGCCACCAGCAGAAAAGAGACAGGGGGCGATTTATATAATGAAAAACTGTTTTTT. The rearrangement links TRBV15 to TRBJ1-4; TRBD1 matches at 10 bases. Trimming removed 2 bases from V and 4 bases from J; junction bases left unmatched: 13. Germline CDR1 is LNHNV and CDR2 is YYDKDF (reference sequence). The CDR3 is 19 residues long.

V usage is TRBV4-1 and J usage is TRBJ1-1, with TRBD1 matching 12 bases. The CDR3 has 16 residues. Germline CDR1 MGHRA, CDR2 YSYEKL. Trimming took 4 bases from V and 4 from J; bases not matched to a gene: 7. This CDR3 is CASSPGQGAYGTEAFF. In DNA, the CDR3 is TGCGCCAGCAGCCCGGGACAGGGGGCGTACGGCACTGAAGCTTTCTTT.

The chain carries TRBV28 and TRBJ1-2; no clear D gene. The CDR3 is 14 residues long. Trimming shortened V by 11 bases and J by 6 bases, and 22 bases separated the two germline ends. CDR1 and CDR2 (germline): MDHEN, SYDVKM. In nucleotides, the CDR3 is TGTGCCTCCCGGAGCCGGATCCCGAGGGATGGCTACACCTTC. Amino acids: CASRSRIPRDGYTF.

V gene TRBV14 combines with J gene TRBJ2-1, with D tentatively TRBD1 (5 bases). Germline V lookup: CDR1 SGHDN, CDR2 FVKESK. This CDR3 has 13 residues. Deletions cut 2 bases from V and 8 bases from J, with 10 bases between. CDR3 DNA sequence: TGTGCCAGCAGCCAACTCGTAGGGGATGAGCAGTTCTTC. Translating it yields CASSQLVGDEQFF.

The chain has TRBV14 and TRBJ2-1; 7 nucleotides match TRBD2. V dropped 4 bases and J dropped 8; count of bases not matched to a gene: 8. Germline V gene lookup returns CDR1 SGHDN and CDR2 FVKESK. This CDR3 is built from 14 residues. The CDR3 protein is CASSPSGISDEQFF. In nucleotides, the CDR3 is TGTGCCAGCAGCCCAAGCGGGATAAGCGATGAGCAGTTCTTC.

This chain joins TRBV13 and TRBJ2-7; 10 nucleotides line up with TRBD2. Trimming at V came to 3 bases and at J to 7 bases, leaving 9 bases not matched to a gene. The CDR3 consists of 15 residues. Germline loops: CDR1 PRHDT, CDR2 FYEKMQ (reference sequence). CDR3 loop: CASSFQREGPKEQYF. The CDR3 DNA is TGTGCCAGCAGCTTCCAGCGGGAGGGTCCTAAGGAGCAGTACTTC.

This rearrangement joins TRBV7-2 to TRBJ2-1; D unclear. Trimming shortened V by 1 base and J by 4 bases, and 20 bases separated the two germline ends. CDR1 SGHTA and CDR2 FQGNSA come from the germline V gene. CDR3 length: 18 amino acids. The CDR3 region is CASSLGRFTPTRYNEQFF. The CDR3 nucleotides are TGTGCCAGCAGCTTAGGTCGCTTCACGCCCACCCGATACAATGAGCAGTTCTTC.

This chain connects TRBV2 to TRBJ2-5, with D possibly being TRBD2 (5 bases). The CDR3 has 15 amino acids. V lost 11 bases, J lost 3 bases, and 22 bases lay in between. Germline V gene lookup returns CDR1 SNHLY and CDR2 FYNNEI. This chain's CDR3 is CAEHKSWESEETQYF. CDR3 coding DNA: TGTGCCGAGCATAAAAGCTGGGAGAGTGAAGAGACCCAGTACTTC. The whole variable domain, remainder taken from reference TRBV2 and TRBJ2-5, is EPEVTQTPSHQVTQMGQEVILRCVPISNHLYFYWYRQILGQKVEFLVSFYNNEISEKSEIFDDQFSVERPDGSNFTLKIRSTKLEDSAMYFCAEHKSWESEETQYFGPGTRLLVL.

This clone came up once. The chain joins TRBV4-2 to TRBJ1-2; 7 bases match TRBD1. The CDR3 totals 16 residues. CDR1 and CDR2 (germline): LGHNA, YNFKEQ. The trim removed 3 bases at V and 0 bases at J, leaving 7 bases unmatched. In nucleotides, the CDR3 is TGTGCCAGCAGCCACCCGGGACAGAACTCTAACTATGGCTACACCTTC. It specifies CASSHPGQNSNYGYTF.

This clone was detected only once. This chain links TRBV12-5 with TRBJ2-1; 10 bases line up with TRBD2. Germline V gene lookup returns CDR1 LGHNT and CDR2 FRNRAP. V shed 7 bases, J shed 7 bases, and the junction held 4 bases outside the gene matches. This CDR3 region has 13 residues. CDR3 amino acids: CASVLAGRNEQFF. In DNA form, the CDR3 reads TGTGCTAGTGTACTAGCGGGAAGGAATGAGCAGTTCTTC. Together with reference TRBV12-5 and TRBJ2-1, the CDR3 gives the full variable domain: DARVTQTPRHKVTEMGQEVTMRCQPILGHNTVFWYRQTMMQGLELLAYFRNRAPLDDSGMPKDRFSAEMPDATLATLKIQPSEPRDSAVYFCASVLAGRNEQFFGPGTRLTVL.

The rearrangement joins TRBV11-2 to TRBJ2-2; TRBD2 matches 9 bases. Germline V lookup: CDR1 SGHAT, CDR2 FQNNGV. The CDR3 is made up of 19 amino acids. V lost 0 bases, J lost 0 bases, and 8 bases stayed unmatched. CDR3 nucleotide sequence: TGTGCCAGCAGCTTAGATGTACTAGCGGGCCTTTCGAACACCGGGGAGCTGTTTTTT. This codes for CASSLDVLAGLSNTGELFF.

This sequence joins TRBV10-2 and TRBJ2-7; 9 bases align to TRBD1. With V trimmed by 8 bases and J by 4 bases, 0 bases remained unmatched. CDR3 length equals 11 residues. Germline values: CDR1 WSHSY, CDR2 SAAADI. The CDR3 loop is CASGTGYEQYF. DNA of the CDR3: TGCGCCAGCGGGACAGGGTACGAGCAGTACTTC.